This T cell receptor beta chain was retrieved from a study of T cell responses to AZD1222 COVID-19 vaccine. Germline lookup yields CDR1 LNHDA and CDR2 SQIVND (reference sequence). V was trimmed by 6 bases and J by 4 bases, leaving 15 bases between them. There are 15 residues in the CDR3. Study-wide points: At study baseline, merely five or six AZD1222 recipients were seropositive. Nearly half of spike-specific TCRs reportedly go after variant regions that carry no mutations.

To note about this clone: Its antigen is still unknown.

Sequencing was performed with immunoSEQ multiplex PCR; in TCRdb, only in-frame clones are kept and a portion is missing. This table has approximately 80,000 clones, over 75% appearing once. The receptor was isolated from an adult who received the AZD1222 COVID-19 vaccine. Material: peripheral blood, obtained 28 days after the second AZD1222 dose. V gene TRBV19 combines with J gene TRBJ2-2; D ambiguous. For the CDR3, the DNA is TGTGCCAGTAGCACTAAGAAATGGGGCACCGGGGAGCTGTTTTTT. It is translated as CASSTKKWGTGELFF.